These T cell receptor beta chains were read from a single sample in a study of T cell repertoires in cytomegalovirus infection. TCRdb analysed the reads with MiXCR anew, one entry per CDR3 protein. Altogether about 300,000 distinct CDR3 sequences are present, about 9.1% being singletons, with the ten largest covering approximately 2.4%. The source material was PBMCs. These receptors all come from a human donor in good health (CMV status not recorded). Some clones in this sample may be carry-over from other donors' samples. The CDR3 runs from the conserved cysteine through the conserved F or W. D genes are given only for firm matches. Size is stated for part of the rows, as once, few or many counts, or as a class when the clone is expanded.

j_call d_call clone_size v_call cdr3_aa cdr3_nt
TRBJ1-2 TRBD1 many TRBV20-1 CSAPRTGGTYGYTF TGCAGTGCTCCAAGGACAGGGGGAACCTATGGCTACACCTTC
TRBJ2-5 TRBD2 many TRBV20-1 CSAPGLAAETQYF TGCAGTGCCCCGGGACTAGCGGCAGAGACCCAGTACTTC
TRBJ2-7 TRBD2 many TRBV29-1 CSVEDLAGREQYF TGCAGCGTTGAAGATCTAGCGGGGCGCGAGCAGTACTTC
TRBJ2-1 TRBD1 many TRBV13 CASSLLRGTVAYNEQFF TGTGCCAGCAGCTTGCTTAGGGGGACAGTCGCTTACAATGAGCAGTTCTTC
TRBJ2-1 TRBD1 many TRBV11-3 CASSLTTTTGQGYHEQFF TGTGCCAGCAGCTTAACGACTACCACGGGACAGGGTTATCATGAGCAGTTCTTC
TRBJ2-2 - many TRBV5-1 CASNEANTGELFF TGCGCCAGCAATGAGGCGAACACCGGGGAGCTGTTTTTT
TRBJ1-5 TRBD1 few TRBV18 CASSPGTATQPQHF TGTGCCAGCTCACCGGGGACAGCGACTCAGCCCCAGCATTTT
TRBJ1-1 TRBD1 - TRBV11-2 CASSPPGQGALNTEAFF TGTGCCAGCAGCCCCCCGGGACAGGGGGCACTGAACACTGAAGCTTTCTTT
TRBJ1-2 - few TRBV29-1 CSVEPPESYGYTF TGCAGCGTTGAACCTCCCGAGAGCTATGGCTACACCTTC
TRBJ2-5 - - TRBV20-1 CSASQGIRETQYF TGCAGTGCTAGCCAGGGAATAAGAGAGACCCAGTACTTC
TRBJ2-1 TRBD2 many TRBV7-2 CASNSRGENEQFF TGTGCCAGCAACTCCCGGGGGGAGAATGAGCAGTTCTTC
TRBJ2-2 - many TRBV28 CASRRDNTGELFF TGTGCCAGCAGAAGGGACAATACCGGGGAGCTGTTTTTT
TRBJ1-1 - many TRBV20-1 CSAPMGGSSTEAFF TGCAGTGCCCCCATGGGGGGGAGTAGCACTGAAGCTTTCTTT
TRBJ1-2 - - TRBV29-1 CSVEDRSRIANYGYTF TGCAGCGTTGAAGATCGTAGTCGGATAGCTAACTATGGCTACACCTTC
TRBJ2-3 TRBD2 many TRBV14 CASSQALAGPDTQYF TGTGCCAGCAGCCAAGCGCTAGCGGGCCCAGATACGCAGTATTTT
TRBJ1-2 - many TRBV7-2 CASSTVRVGYTF TGTGCCAGCAGCACAGTGCGGGTTGGCTACACCTTC
TRBJ2-3 - few TRBV29-1 CSVDAGMQYF TGCAGCGTTGATGCCGGGATGCAGTATTTT